This TCR beta chain derives from a study of blood T cell repertoires in COVID-19. The overall study: Donors in the United States, Italy and Spain gave samples during acute or convalescent COVID-19. Sources were T cells, B-cell-depleted T cells, or PBMCs; the material itself was cDNA or gDNA.

This clone was picked up a small number of times. Trimming left V 3 bases short and J 2 bases short, with 11 bases between. CDR3 length: 15 residues. Germline values: CDR1 SNHLY, CDR2 FYNNEI. Authors' methods: Amplifying reference gene primers gave estimates of nucleated cell counts. Profiled with immunoSEQ multiplex PCR; TCRdb holds only in-frame clones, not every one. That table is the source of V, J and clone size, and D and trimming were worked out from the DNA. The sample comprises about 74,000 clones, approximately 84% of which are singletons, and about 35% rests with the top ten. The V and J genes are TRBV2 and TRBJ1-3, with D perhaps TRBD1 (6 bases). The sequencing sample was made of peripheral blood. This clonotype originated in a man aged 65 to 85 with acute or convalescent COVID-19. The CDR3 sequence is CASSDRGLAGNTIYF. The CDR3 coding sequence is TGTGCCAGCAGTGACAGGGGTTTGGCTGGAAACACCATATATTTT.